What follows are 20 T cell receptor beta chains derived from one specimen sequenced in a study of post-analysis software for immune sequencing data. Notes on the study in general: Higher frequency in patients than in controls was seen for roughly five TRBV segments, with TRBV5-6, TRBV5-1 and TRBV20-1 among them.

These receptors' targets are unknown. Unique molecular identifiers were carried by the TCR beta cDNA libraries. A single record per CDR3 protein comes from TCRdb applying MiXCR to the PCR reads. The sample contains 350,000 to 500,000 distinct CDR3 sequences, 30% to 40% of which appear only once. Sequencing was performed on blood. These receptor sequences come from a girl aged 2 to 10 with multiple sclerosis.

The rearrangement uses TRBV7-6 and TRBJ2-5; TRBD1 aligns across 8 bases. Germline V gives CDR1 SGHVS, CDR2 FNYEAQ. Trimming at V came to 1 base and at J to 11 bases, leaving 12 bases not matched to a gene. The CDR3 runs 15 residues. The CDR3 here is CASSLEAGGSDEQYF. For the CDR3, the DNA is TGTGCCAGCAGCTTAGAGGCAGGGGGCTCGGATGAGCAGTACTTC.

V gene TRBV7-2 combines with J gene TRBJ1-2; TRBD1 matches at 9 bases. Germline trimming cut 5 bases from V and 1 base from J; bases unmatched to any gene: 14. This CDR3 contains 18 residues. Germline V gene sequence: CDR1 SGHTA, CDR2 FQGNSA. The CDR3 coding sequence is TGTGCCAGCAGCCCACACCGGGACAGGGAAGGGAGTAACTATGGCTACACCTTC. Its protein is CASSPHRDREGSNYGYTF.

The sample holds a few counts of this clonotype. The chain joins TRBV4-3 to TRBJ2-3, with 8 nucleotides matching TRBD2. After removal of 3 bases from V and 6 bases from J, the junction contained 8 bases not matched to a gene. Germline-derived CDR1 and CDR2 are LGHNA and YSLEER. The CDR3 covers 15 residues. The CDR3 here is CASSHRAGESDTQYF. CDR3 DNA: TGCGCCAGCAGCCACCGAGCGGGAGAGAGTGATACGCAGTATTTT.

This chain joins TRBV12-3 or TRBV12-4 and TRBJ2-7, with D possibly called TRBD1 or TRBD2 (5 bases each). V lost 6 bases and J lost 5, with 20 bases in between. The CDR3 length is 15 residues. CDR3 DNA: TGTGCCAGCAGCAAGACCCGGGACGGGGAACACGAGCAGTACTTC. Residues: CASSKTRDGEHEQYF.

The genes are TRBV28 and TRBJ2-5; TRBD1 agrees at 7 bases. The J call may be mistaken, given a closer DNA end match to TRBJ2-7. The CDR3 is 15 residues long. Germline V gene data show CDR1 as MDHEN and CDR2 as SYDVKM. CDR3: CASSLLRDSVYEQYF. CDR3 DNA sequence: TGTGCCAGCAGTTTACTCCGGGACAGCGTCTACGAGCAGTACTTC.

J is TRBJ2-5 and V is TRBV29-1; D ambiguous. Between the trimmed V and J ends, which lost 6 bases and 10 bases, there was a span of 6 bases. CDR1 and CDR2 from the germline V gene are SQVTM and ANQGSEA. The CDR3 is 8 amino acids. Here the CDR3 reads CSVGNQYF. CDR3 DNA: TGCAGCGTAGGGAACCAGTACTTC.

The CDR3 reads CASSQDRGGWGASKNIQYF. The CDR3 nucleotides are TGCGCCAGCAGCCAAGACCGCGGGGGATGGGGCGCGTCCAAAAACATTCAGTACTTC. J is TRBJ2-4 and V is TRBV4-3, with 7 bases fitting TRBD2. The CDR3 has 19 amino acids. Germline V gene data show CDR1 as LGHNA and CDR2 as YSLEER. Trimming cost V 0 bases and J 2 bases; bases outside gene matches: 13.

This clonotype was seen a few times. The chain joins TRBV6-1 to TRBJ1-2, with D possibly being TRBD1 (5 bases). CDR1 is MNHNS, CDR2 SASEGT, per germline. CDR3 length: 15 amino acids. Trimming pared 4 bases from V and 0 bases from J, leaving 12 bases between. CDR3 nucleotides: TGTGCCAGCAGTGGTACAGGACTAGCTAACTATGGCTACACCTTC. This encodes CASSGTGLANYGYTF.

V and J are TRBV4-1 and TRBJ2-3, with D perhaps assigned TRBD1 or TRBD2 (6 bases each). Germline values: CDR1 MGHRA, CDR2 YSYEKL. The CDR3 loop spans 17 amino acids. Trimming stripped 1 base from V and 6 bases from J, with 20 bases between. The CDR3 region has the DNA TGCGCCAGCAGCCAAGTCGGTTTCCCGTGGAGGGGGGATACGCAGTATTTT. The encoded protein is CASSQVGFPWRGDTQYF.

The chain is built from TRBV6-5 and TRBJ1-6; D gene uncertain. In germline, CDR1 is MNHEY, CDR2 SVGAGI. This CDR3 spans 13 amino acids. V was cut by 6 bases and J by 10 bases, with 13 bases left in between. CDR3 protein: CASRPDGVSPLHF. For the CDR3, the DNA is TGTGCCAGCAGACCCGACGGGGTATCACCCCTCCACTTT.

The chain links TRBV3-1 to TRBJ2-7; 12 bases are shared with TRBD1. V shed 5 bases, J shed 5 bases, and the junction held 7 bases outside the gene matches. This CDR3 region has 15 residues. Per the germline V gene, CDR1 is LGHDT and CDR2 is YNNKEL (reference sequence). The CDR3: CASSFRDRGRNEQYF. The CDR3 DNA reads TGTGCCAGCAGCTTCCGGGACAGGGGGCGAAACGAGCAGTACTTC.

There are a few counts of this clonotype. The rearrangement links TRBV12-3 or TRBV12-4 to TRBJ1-2; no definite D call. Between the trimmed V and J ends, which lost 5 bases and 2 bases, there was a span of 9 bases. The CDR3 has 13 amino acids. CDR3 residues: CASSIGTNYGYTF. CDR3 in DNA: TGTGCCAGCAGTATCGGAACAAACTATGGCTACACCTTC.

The chain uses TRBV13 and TRBJ2-5, with 9 nucleotides matching TRBD1. The DNA end is a closer match to TRBJ2-7, so the J assignment may be wrong. Germline CDR1 is PRHDT and CDR2 is FYEKMQ (reference sequence). CDR3 length: 16 amino acids. The CDR3 region has the DNA TGTGCCAGCAGCTTAGTGGGGGACAGGGTACGTCGCGAGCAGTACTTC. Translation: CASSLVGDRVRREQYF.

The genes are TRBV7-8 and TRBJ2-3, with TRBD2 as a possible D gene (7 bases). This CDR3 is built from 15 residues. CDR1 and CDR2 from the germline V gene are SGHVS and FQNEAQ. V gave up 0 bases and J gave up 5 bases, with 12 bases separating them. CDR3 region: CASSLAGGPIDTQYF. The DNA for the CDR3 is TGTGCCAGCAGCTTAGCGGGGGGGCCAATAGATACGCAGTATTTT.

The table lists this clonotype with a few counts. The chain employs TRBV29-1 and TRBJ2-1, with D possibly TRBD1 on 6 matching bases. CDR3 length equals 14 residues. CDR1 is SQVTM and CDR2 is ANQGSEA in the germline V gene. With 6 bases removed from V and 8 bases from J, the gap between germline ends came to 20 bases. CDR3 amino acids: CSVADTGSGYEQFF. The CDR3 region has the DNA TGCAGCGTAGCGGACACAGGGTCCGGATATGAGCAGTTCTTC.

This clonotype occurred once. The chain uses TRBV5-1 and TRBJ1-1; D remains unclear. This CDR3 region has 13 residues. The V gene's germline CDR1 is SGHRS and CDR2 YFSETQ. V shed 0 bases and J shed 10 bases, with 13 bases lying between them. The CDR3 sequence: CASSLGGEHSAFF. The CDR3 bases are TGCGCCAGCAGCTTGGGTGGGGAGCACTCAGCTTTCTTT.

This chain connects TRBV24-1 to TRBJ2-4; D perhaps matches TRBD1 (6 bases). Near its end, the DNA agrees better with TRBJ2-5, so the J call may be wrong. Germline V gene data show CDR1 as KGHDR and CDR2 as SFDVKD. CDR3 size: 14 residues. CDR3 sequence: CATSDLPQGQTQYF. The CDR3 nucleotides read TGTGCCACCAGTGATTTACCTCAGGGGCAGACCCAGTACTTC.

J is TRBJ2-4 and V is TRBV20-1; the D gene is possibly TRBD2 (5 bases). Matching the DNA end better, TRBJ2-7 makes the J call doubtful. CDR1 DFQATT and CDR2 SNEGSKA come from the germline V gene (reference sequence). This CDR3 is 13 amino acids long. The chain's CDR3 is CSARDTQRHEQYF. CDR3 DNA: TGCAGTGCTAGAGACACCCAGCGGCACGAGCAGTACTTC.

This clonotype appeared a few times. This chain links TRBV29-1 with TRBJ1-1; D is undetermined. This CDR3 spans 10 amino acids. Trimming stripped 4 bases from V and 4 bases from J, with 4 bases between. Per germline, CDR1 SQVTM and CDR2 ANQGSEA. Here the CDR3 reads CSVVRTEAFF. CDR3 in DNA: TGCAGCGTTGTTCGCACTGAAGCTTTCTTT. The whole variable domain, remainder taken from reference TRBV29-1 and TRBJ1-1, is SAVISQKPSRDICQRGTSLTIQCQVDSQVTMMFWYRQQPGQSLTLIATANQGSEATYESGFVIDKFPISRPNLTFSTLTVSNMSPEDSSIYLCSVVRTEAFFGQGTRLTVV.

A word on this clonotype: Mismatch with germline at one junction end may stem from a read error. The chain links TRBV11-2 to TRBJ2-5; D uncertain. The CDR3 covers 13 residues. The germline V gene encodes CDR1 SGHAT and CDR2 FQNNGV. This CDR3 is CASSLYWDETQYF. CDR3 DNA: TGTGCCAGCAGCTTATATTGGGATGAGACTCAGTACTTC.